Sequencing of this T cell receptor (beta chain) was carried out in a study of shared clonotypes between healthy human individuals. Several immunoSEQ 96-well plates shared each subset's DNA, each plate a replicate. Here immunoSEQ multiplex PCR was the method, and the copy in TCRdb shows in-frame clones only, minus some. The table shows about half a million clones, with 81% occurring only once. This CDR3 comprises 15 residues. Per germline, CDR1 KGHSH and CDR2 LQKENI. With 3 bases removed from V and 3 bases from J, the gap between germline ends came to 11 bases. The sample consisted of PBMCs. V gene TRBV18 combines with J gene TRBJ1-4; D is possibly TRBD1 (5 bases). This sequence originates from a woman between 40 and 55 years old in good health. Some clones in this sample may be carry-over from other donors' samples. CDR3 sequence (DNA): TGTGCCAGCTCACCCCAGGGAGGGGCTAATGAAAAACTGTTTTTT. Amino acids: CASSPQGGANEKLFF.